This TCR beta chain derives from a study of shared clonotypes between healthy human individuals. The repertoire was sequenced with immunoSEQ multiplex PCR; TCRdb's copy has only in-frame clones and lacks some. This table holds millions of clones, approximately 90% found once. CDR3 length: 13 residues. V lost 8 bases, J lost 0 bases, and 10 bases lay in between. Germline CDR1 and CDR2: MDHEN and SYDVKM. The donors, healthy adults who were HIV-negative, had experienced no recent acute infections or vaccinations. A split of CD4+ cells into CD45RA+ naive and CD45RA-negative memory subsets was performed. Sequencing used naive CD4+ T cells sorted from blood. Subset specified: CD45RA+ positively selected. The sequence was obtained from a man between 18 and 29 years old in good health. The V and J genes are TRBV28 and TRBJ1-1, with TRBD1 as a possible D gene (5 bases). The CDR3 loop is CASRGTVNTEAFF. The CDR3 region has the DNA TGTGCCAGCCGGGGGACTGTGAACACTGAAGCTTTCTTT. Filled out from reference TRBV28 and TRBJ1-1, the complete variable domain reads DVKVTQSSRYLVKRTGEKVFLECVQDMDHENMFWYRQDPGLGLRLIYFSYDVKMKEKGDIPEGYSVSREKKERFSLILESASTNQTSMYLCASRGTVNTEAFFGQGTRLTVV.